Below, 29 T cell receptor beta chains from the same sample are listed, as sequenced in a study of cytomegalovirus exposure and HLA in healthy donors. With 60 Vbeta and 13 Jbeta primers, the PCR was carried out. TCRdb's copy holds only in-frame clones and misses some; the assay was immunoSEQ multiplex PCR. The table lists about 130,000 clones, about 82% of them singletons. Sample: PBMCs. These receptors were collected from a young man in good health and CMV-seronegative.

This chain uses TRBV4-1 with TRBJ1-3; TRBD1 aligns across 8 bases. V was clipped by 4 bases and J by 4 bases; unmatched bases: 12. This CDR3 has 17 residues. CDR1 is MGHRA, CDR2 YSYEKL, per germline. The CDR3 loop reads CASSRPGQGAGGNTIYF. As DNA, the CDR3 is TGCGCCAGCAGCCGCCCGGGGCAGGGGGCTGGAGGAAACACCATATATTTT.

The chain carries TRBV9 and TRBJ2-5; TRBD2 agrees at 9 bases. This CDR3 is 17 amino acids long. V lost 0 bases to trimming and J lost 1 base; unmatched junction nucleotides: 7. CDR1 and CDR2 from the germline V gene are SGDLS and YYNGEE. The CDR3 loop reads CASSVGASGALQETQYF. CDR3 nucleotide sequence: TGTGCCAGCAGCGTAGGAGCTAGCGGGGCGCTCCAAGAGACCCAGTACTTC.

This clone was found a few times. The V call is TRBV27, the J call TRBJ2-7; 12 nucleotides line up with TRBD2. The germline V gene has CDR1 MNHEY and CDR2 SMNVEV (reference sequence). V was pared by 6 bases and J by 2 bases, with 5 bases of the junction left unmatched. The CDR3 has 15 amino acids. The CDR3 loop is CASRLGLAGTYEQYF. Here the CDR3 DNA reads TGTGCCAGCAGACTGGGACTAGCGGGTACCTACGAGCAGTACTTC.

The rearrangement links TRBV28 to TRBJ1-4, with 9 bases matching TRBD1. CDR1 is MDHEN and CDR2 is SYDVKM in the germline V gene. V was clipped by 6 bases and J by 8 bases; unmatched bases: 13. The CDR3 consists of 16 residues. CDR3 sequence: CASRGPHGTGNEKLFF. CDR3 nucleotide sequence: TGTGCCAGCAGGGGCCCTCACGGGACAGGGAACGAAAAACTGTTTTTT.

The chain couples TRBV18 to TRBJ1-4; no clear D gene. Germline V gene lookup returns CDR1 KGHSH and CDR2 LQKENI. This CDR3 is 14 amino acids long. Trimming took 0 bases from V and 12 from J, leaving 14 bases between them. The CDR3 DNA is TGTGCCAGCTCACCACCTTTAGGAAAAGCGGAACTGTTTTTT. Protein product: CASSPPLGKAELFF. Full variable domain (remainder filled in from reference TRBV18 and TRBJ1-4): NAGVMQNPRHLVRRRGQEARLRCSPMKGHSHVYWYRQLPEEGLKFMVYLQKENIIDESGMPKERFSAEFPKEGPSILRIQQVVRGDSAAYFCASSPPLGKAELFFGSGTQLSVL.

CDR3 in amino acids: CASSELRHRSSGNTIYF. In DNA, the CDR3 is TGTGCCAGCAGTGAATTGCGACACCGCAGCTCTGGAAACACCATATATTTT. The rearrangement links TRBV6-1 to TRBJ1-3; D unresolved. The germline V gene encodes CDR1 MNHNS and CDR2 SASEGT. Trimming removed 2 bases from V and 0 bases from J, with 14 bases in between. The CDR3 spans 17 residues.

This clone was picked up a small number of times. The CDR3 region has the DNA TGTGCCAGCAGCCCCGGACAGGGAGGGGAAAAACTGTTTTTT. Translated, it gives CASSPGQGGEKLFF. V gene TRBV4-2 combines with J gene TRBJ1-4; 8 nucleotides align to TRBD1. Losses at the gene ends were 4 bases for V and 8 bases for J; bases not matched to a gene: 6. CDR3 length: 14 residues. The V gene's germline CDR1 is LGHNA and CDR2 YNFKEQ.

This clone was detected only once. The V call is TRBV9, the J call TRBJ2-1; 8 positions agree with TRBD2. V shed 7 bases and J 6 bases; nucleotides not matched to a gene: 6. Per germline, CDR1 SGDLS and CDR2 YYNGEE. The CDR3 loop spans 13 amino acids. The CDR3 sequence is CASGLAGGNEQFF. The DNA for the CDR3 is TGTGCCAGCGGGCTGGCGGGGGGCAATGAGCAGTTCTTC.

V usage is TRBV27 and J usage is TRBJ1-2, with TRBD1 as a possible D gene (5 bases). V was trimmed by 6 bases and J by 4 bases, leaving 12 bases between them. The CDR3 consists of 13 residues. CDR1 is MNHEY, CDR2 SMNVEV, per germline (reference sequence). The CDR3 coding sequence is TGTGCCAGCAGCCAAGGCGGGGGCTATGGCTACACCTTC. Protein: CASSQGGGYGYTF.

The CDR3 is CASSEPLAGGADTQYF. Here the CDR3 DNA reads TGCGCCAGCAGTGAGCCTCTAGCGGGAGGCGCAGATACGCAGTATTTT. The chain is built from TRBV10-1 and TRBJ2-3; 11 positions match TRBD2. The V and J ends lost 2 bases and 4 bases, in that order; junction bases with no gene match: 5. The CDR3 has 16 residues. CDR1 and CDR2 (germline): WNHNN, SYGVQD (reference sequence).

This clone was recorded only once. This chain uses TRBV4-2 with TRBJ1-6; TRBD1 aligns across 7 bases. This CDR3 has 16 residues. Germline V gene data show CDR1 as LGHNA and CDR2 as YNFKEQ. Trimming took 0 bases from V and 7 from J; bases not matched to a gene: 6. CDR3 sequence reads: CASSQEGGQGNSPLHF. In DNA form, the CDR3 reads TGTGCCAGCAGCCAAGAAGGGGGCCAGGGAAATTCACCCCTCCACTTT.

The rearrangement joins TRBV10-3 to TRBJ2-7, with 8 positions matching TRBD2. CDR3 length equals 15 residues. The junction had 8 bases not matched to a gene; V was cut back by 5 bases and J by 2 bases. Germline values: CDR1 ENHRY, CDR2 SYGVKD. The CDR3 bases are TGTGCCATCAGTCCGGGCGGGGGGTTTACCTACGAGCAGTACTTC. Translated, it gives CAISPGGGFTYEQYF.

V usage is TRBV7-2 and J usage is TRBJ2-1; 13 bases map to TRBD2. V lost 6 bases to trimming and J lost 9 bases; unmatched junction nucleotides: 5. Germline V gene data show CDR1 as SGHTA and CDR2 as FQGNSA. The CDR3 is 14 residues long. CDR3 residues: CASRPGLAGSEQFF. CDR3 in DNA: TGTGCCAGCAGGCCGGGACTAGCGGGATCTGAGCAGTTCTTC.

The CDR3 nucleotides are TGCGCCAGCAAGGACAGGGGTACAGATACGCAGTATTTT. Encoded protein: CASKDRGTDTQYF. V gene TRBV10-1 combines with J gene TRBJ2-3; 9 nucleotides agree with TRBD1. Germline CDR1 WNHNN, CDR2 SYGVQD (reference sequence). The CDR3 is 13 residues long. Trimming at V came to 7 bases and at J to 3 bases, leaving 2 bases not matched to a gene.

The chain employs TRBV7-2 and TRBJ2-3; no firm D call. The CDR3 contains 13 residues. Deletions cut 6 bases from V and 3 bases from J, with 10 bases between. Germline assignment: CDR1 SGHTA and CDR2 FQGNSA. The CDR3 region is CASSLLRTDTQYF. CDR3 DNA sequence: TGTGCCAGCAGTCTCCTGAGGACAGATACGCAGTATTTT.

There are a few counts of this clone. This chain uses TRBV7-9 with TRBJ1-1, with TRBD1 as a possible D gene (5 bases). Per germline, CDR1 SEHNR and CDR2 FQNEAQ (reference sequence). CDR3 length: 14 amino acids. Trimming removed 1 base at V and 3 bases at J, with 9 bases between. CDR3 residues: CASSLGEGHTEAFF. CDR3 in DNA: TGTGCCAGCAGCTTAGGGGAGGGGCACACTGAAGCTTTCTTT. Using reference TRBV7-9 and TRBJ1-1 for the parts outside the CDR3, the full variable domain is DTGVSQNPRHKITKRGQNVTFRCDPISEHNRLYWYRQTLGQGPEFLTYFQNEAQLEKSRLLSDRFSAERPKGSFSTLEIQRTEQGDSAMYLCASSLGEGHTEAFFGQGTRLTVV.

The chain uses TRBV30 and TRBJ1-1; D might be TRBD1 (6 bases). V shed 2 bases and J shed 3 bases, with 10 bases lying between them. This CDR3 is built from 13 residues. Germline V gene sequence: CDR1 GTSNPN, CDR2 SVGIG (reference sequence). The CDR3 is CAWSQGTHTEAFF. CDR3 in DNA: TGTGCCTGGAGTCAGGGGACCCACACTGAAGCTTTCTTT.

This clone was seen a single time. CDR3 in amino acids: CASIPGGKGTSLEQYF. CDR3 coding DNA: TGTGCCAGTATCCCAGGGGGCAAAGGGACTAGCCTCGAGCAGTACTTC. V usage is TRBV2 and J usage is TRBJ2-7, with a weak D call TRBD2 (9 bases). The CDR3 covers 16 residues. V was shortened by 9 bases and J by 6 bases, with 27 bases between the two germline ends. Germline CDR1 is SNHLY and CDR2 is FYNNEI.

This sequence joins TRBV5-6 and TRBJ1-1, with no clear D. Trimming shortened V by 4 bases and J by 1 base, and 5 bases separated the two germline ends. CDR3 size: 12 residues. CDR1 SGHDT and CDR2 YYEEEE come from the germline V gene. CDR3 residues: CASSPGNTEAFF. The DNA for the CDR3 is TGTGCCAGCAGCCCAGGGAACACTGAAGCTTTCTTT.

The DNA of the CDR3 is TGCGCCAGCAGCCAAGGCGTCGAGCAGTACTTC. Amino acid sequence: CASSQGVEQYF. The chain is built from TRBV4-1 and TRBJ2-7; no firm D call. The CDR3 loop spans 11 amino acids. Germline values: CDR1 MGHRA, CDR2 YSYEKL. Trimming removed 1 base from V and 6 bases from J, with 4 bases in between.

This clone showed up just once. CDR3 protein: CASSEVLGYTF. CDR3 nucleotides: TGTGCCAGCAGTGAAGTCCTGGGCTACACCTTC. J is TRBJ1-2 and V is TRBV6-1; the D is unclear. The germline CDR1 and CDR2 sequences are MNHNS and SASEGT. V was trimmed by 1 base and J by 8 bases, leaving 5 bases between them. This CDR3 comprises 11 residues.

The V call is TRBV19, the J call TRBJ2-7; D might be TRBD2 (5 bases). Trimming removed 4 bases at V and 3 bases at J, with 19 bases between. This CDR3 is built from 16 residues. Germline V CDR1 and CDR2: LNHDA, SQIVND (reference sequence). In DNA form, the CDR3 reads TGTGCCAGTAGTACGAGCCGAGGGATGAGTTACTACGAGCAGTACTTC. Protein: CASSTSRGMSYYEQYF. Full variable domain (rest looked up from reference TRBV19 and TRBJ2-7): DGGITQSPKYLFRKEGQNVTLSCEQNLNHDAMYWYRQDPGQGLRLIYYSQIVNDFQKGDIAEGYSVSREKKESFPLTVTSAQKNPTAFYLCASSTSRGMSYYEQYFGPGTRLTVT.

The V and J genes are TRBV25-1 and TRBJ2-7; the match to TRBD1 covers 9 bases. There are 15 residues in the CDR3. The V gene's germline CDR1 is MGHDK and CDR2 SYGVNS. V gave up 7 bases and J gave up 4 bases; unmatched junction bases: 11. DNA for the CDR3: TGTGCCAGCAATCCCGGGACAGGGCTCGTATACGAGCAGTACTTC. Its protein is CASNPGTGLVYEQYF.

This rearrangement joins TRBV30 to TRBJ2-1, with 11 bases fitting TRBD2. Looked up from germline, CDR1 is GTSNPN and CDR2 is SVGIG (reference sequence). CDR3 length: 16 amino acids. V lost 4 bases and J lost 1; bases outside the gene matches: 6. The CDR3 is CAWISGRAGSYNEQFF. The DNA of the CDR3 is TGTGCCTGGATTAGCGGGAGGGCAGGATCCTACAATGAGCAGTTCTTC.

This chain joins TRBV28 and TRBJ2-3; a possible D gene is TRBD1 (6 bases). The germline gives CDR1 MDHEN, CDR2 SYDVKM. Deletions cut 3 bases from V and 3 bases from J, with 10 bases between. This CDR3 comprises 14 residues. CDR3 bases: TGTGCCAGCAGTTTCAGGGGTAGTACAGATACGCAGTATTTT. It is translated as CASSFRGSTDTQYF.

This sequence joins TRBV4-3 and TRBJ1-2, with D uncertain. V was shortened by 3 bases and J by 5 bases, with 10 bases between the two germline ends. This CDR3 is 13 amino acids long. CDR1 is LGHNA, CDR2 YSLEER, per germline. The CDR3 nucleotides read TGCGCCAGCAGCCAGCATTCCGGGTATGGCTACACCTTC. It encodes CASSQHSGYGYTF.

This sequence joins TRBV14 and TRBJ2-2, with unresolved D. In germline, CDR1 is SGHDN, CDR2 FVKESK. The CDR3 loop spans 16 amino acids. V was pared by 0 bases and J by 3 bases, with 11 bases between. This CDR3 reads CASSQDLGQYTGELFF. The CDR3 region has the DNA TGTGCCAGCAGCCAAGATCTTGGGCAGTACACCGGGGAGCTGTTTTTT.

The V and J genes are TRBV2 and TRBJ2-3, with D possibly TRBD2 on 6 matching bases. The V end lost 6 bases, the J end lost 0 bases, and 16 bases lay between the germline ends. CDR3 size: 16 residues. Germline V CDR1 and CDR2: SNHLY, FYNNEI. The CDR3 DNA is TGTGCCAGCAGCCTCCTAGCGTTTACTAGCACAGATACGCAGTATTTT. It translates to CASSLLAFTSTDTQYF.

The chain combines TRBV6-1 with TRBJ2-5; 10 nucleotides agree with TRBD1. The J call may be incorrect, as the DNA end agrees better with TRBJ2-7. The germline V gene has CDR1 MNHNS and CDR2 SASEGT. CDR3 size: 12 residues. CDR3 region: CASGQGGYEQYF. The CDR3 bases are TGTGCCAGCGGACAGGGGGGCTACGAGCAGTACTTC.